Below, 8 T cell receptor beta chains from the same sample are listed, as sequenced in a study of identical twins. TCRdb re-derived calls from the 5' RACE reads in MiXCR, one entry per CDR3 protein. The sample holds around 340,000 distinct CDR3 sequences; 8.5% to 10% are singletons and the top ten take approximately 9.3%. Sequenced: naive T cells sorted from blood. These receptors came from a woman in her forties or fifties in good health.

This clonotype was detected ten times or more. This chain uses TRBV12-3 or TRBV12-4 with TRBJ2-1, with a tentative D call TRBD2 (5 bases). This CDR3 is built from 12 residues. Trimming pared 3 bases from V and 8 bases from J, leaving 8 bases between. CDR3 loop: CASSLGGHEQFF. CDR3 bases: TGTGCCAGCAGTTTGGGCGGGCATGAGCAGTTCTTC.

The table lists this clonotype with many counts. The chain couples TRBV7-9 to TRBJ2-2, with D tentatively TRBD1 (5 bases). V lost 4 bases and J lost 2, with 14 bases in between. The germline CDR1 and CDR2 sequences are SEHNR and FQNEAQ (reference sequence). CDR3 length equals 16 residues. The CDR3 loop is CASSYAWGTNTGELFF. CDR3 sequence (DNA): TGTGCCAGCAGCTACGCCTGGGGCACCAACACCGGGGAGCTGTTTTTT.

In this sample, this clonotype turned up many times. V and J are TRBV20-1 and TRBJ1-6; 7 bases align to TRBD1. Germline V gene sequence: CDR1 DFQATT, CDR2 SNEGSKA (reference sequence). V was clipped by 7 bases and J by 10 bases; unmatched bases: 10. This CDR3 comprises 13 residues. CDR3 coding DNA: TGCAGTGTCCGCGGCAGGGGGAAATCACCCCTCCACTTT. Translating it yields CSVRGRGKSPLHF.

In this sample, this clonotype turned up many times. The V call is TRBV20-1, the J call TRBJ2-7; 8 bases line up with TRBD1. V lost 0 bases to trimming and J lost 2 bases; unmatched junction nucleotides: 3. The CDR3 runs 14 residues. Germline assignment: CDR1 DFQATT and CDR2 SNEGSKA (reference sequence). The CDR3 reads CSARDGTGPYEQYF. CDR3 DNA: TGCAGTGCTAGAGATGGGACAGGACCCTACGAGCAGTACTTC.

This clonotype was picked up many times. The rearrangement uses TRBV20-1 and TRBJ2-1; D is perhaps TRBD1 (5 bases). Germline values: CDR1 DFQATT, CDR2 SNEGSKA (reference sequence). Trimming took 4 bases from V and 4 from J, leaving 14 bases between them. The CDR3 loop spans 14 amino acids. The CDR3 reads CSATEQGPYNEQFF. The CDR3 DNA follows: TGCAGTGCTACTGAGCAGGGCCCTTACAATGAGCAGTTCTTC.

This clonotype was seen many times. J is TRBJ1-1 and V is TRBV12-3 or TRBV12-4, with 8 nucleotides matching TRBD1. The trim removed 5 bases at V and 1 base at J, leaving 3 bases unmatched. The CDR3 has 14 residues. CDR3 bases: TGTGCCAGCAGTCGGACAGGGAGGAACACTGAAGCTTTCTTT. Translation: CASSRTGRNTEAFF.

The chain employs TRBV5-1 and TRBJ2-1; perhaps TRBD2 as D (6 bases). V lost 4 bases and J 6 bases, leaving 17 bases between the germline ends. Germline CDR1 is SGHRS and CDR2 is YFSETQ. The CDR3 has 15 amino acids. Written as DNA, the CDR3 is TGCGCCAGCAGCCGAATAGGGGCCGGGGGCAATGAGCAGTTCTTC. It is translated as CASSRIGAGGNEQFF.

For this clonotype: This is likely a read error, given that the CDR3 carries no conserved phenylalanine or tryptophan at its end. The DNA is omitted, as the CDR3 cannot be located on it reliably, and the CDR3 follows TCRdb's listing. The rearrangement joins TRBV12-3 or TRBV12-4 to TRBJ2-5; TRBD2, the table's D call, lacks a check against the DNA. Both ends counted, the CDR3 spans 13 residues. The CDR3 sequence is CASNLAGGGDPVL.